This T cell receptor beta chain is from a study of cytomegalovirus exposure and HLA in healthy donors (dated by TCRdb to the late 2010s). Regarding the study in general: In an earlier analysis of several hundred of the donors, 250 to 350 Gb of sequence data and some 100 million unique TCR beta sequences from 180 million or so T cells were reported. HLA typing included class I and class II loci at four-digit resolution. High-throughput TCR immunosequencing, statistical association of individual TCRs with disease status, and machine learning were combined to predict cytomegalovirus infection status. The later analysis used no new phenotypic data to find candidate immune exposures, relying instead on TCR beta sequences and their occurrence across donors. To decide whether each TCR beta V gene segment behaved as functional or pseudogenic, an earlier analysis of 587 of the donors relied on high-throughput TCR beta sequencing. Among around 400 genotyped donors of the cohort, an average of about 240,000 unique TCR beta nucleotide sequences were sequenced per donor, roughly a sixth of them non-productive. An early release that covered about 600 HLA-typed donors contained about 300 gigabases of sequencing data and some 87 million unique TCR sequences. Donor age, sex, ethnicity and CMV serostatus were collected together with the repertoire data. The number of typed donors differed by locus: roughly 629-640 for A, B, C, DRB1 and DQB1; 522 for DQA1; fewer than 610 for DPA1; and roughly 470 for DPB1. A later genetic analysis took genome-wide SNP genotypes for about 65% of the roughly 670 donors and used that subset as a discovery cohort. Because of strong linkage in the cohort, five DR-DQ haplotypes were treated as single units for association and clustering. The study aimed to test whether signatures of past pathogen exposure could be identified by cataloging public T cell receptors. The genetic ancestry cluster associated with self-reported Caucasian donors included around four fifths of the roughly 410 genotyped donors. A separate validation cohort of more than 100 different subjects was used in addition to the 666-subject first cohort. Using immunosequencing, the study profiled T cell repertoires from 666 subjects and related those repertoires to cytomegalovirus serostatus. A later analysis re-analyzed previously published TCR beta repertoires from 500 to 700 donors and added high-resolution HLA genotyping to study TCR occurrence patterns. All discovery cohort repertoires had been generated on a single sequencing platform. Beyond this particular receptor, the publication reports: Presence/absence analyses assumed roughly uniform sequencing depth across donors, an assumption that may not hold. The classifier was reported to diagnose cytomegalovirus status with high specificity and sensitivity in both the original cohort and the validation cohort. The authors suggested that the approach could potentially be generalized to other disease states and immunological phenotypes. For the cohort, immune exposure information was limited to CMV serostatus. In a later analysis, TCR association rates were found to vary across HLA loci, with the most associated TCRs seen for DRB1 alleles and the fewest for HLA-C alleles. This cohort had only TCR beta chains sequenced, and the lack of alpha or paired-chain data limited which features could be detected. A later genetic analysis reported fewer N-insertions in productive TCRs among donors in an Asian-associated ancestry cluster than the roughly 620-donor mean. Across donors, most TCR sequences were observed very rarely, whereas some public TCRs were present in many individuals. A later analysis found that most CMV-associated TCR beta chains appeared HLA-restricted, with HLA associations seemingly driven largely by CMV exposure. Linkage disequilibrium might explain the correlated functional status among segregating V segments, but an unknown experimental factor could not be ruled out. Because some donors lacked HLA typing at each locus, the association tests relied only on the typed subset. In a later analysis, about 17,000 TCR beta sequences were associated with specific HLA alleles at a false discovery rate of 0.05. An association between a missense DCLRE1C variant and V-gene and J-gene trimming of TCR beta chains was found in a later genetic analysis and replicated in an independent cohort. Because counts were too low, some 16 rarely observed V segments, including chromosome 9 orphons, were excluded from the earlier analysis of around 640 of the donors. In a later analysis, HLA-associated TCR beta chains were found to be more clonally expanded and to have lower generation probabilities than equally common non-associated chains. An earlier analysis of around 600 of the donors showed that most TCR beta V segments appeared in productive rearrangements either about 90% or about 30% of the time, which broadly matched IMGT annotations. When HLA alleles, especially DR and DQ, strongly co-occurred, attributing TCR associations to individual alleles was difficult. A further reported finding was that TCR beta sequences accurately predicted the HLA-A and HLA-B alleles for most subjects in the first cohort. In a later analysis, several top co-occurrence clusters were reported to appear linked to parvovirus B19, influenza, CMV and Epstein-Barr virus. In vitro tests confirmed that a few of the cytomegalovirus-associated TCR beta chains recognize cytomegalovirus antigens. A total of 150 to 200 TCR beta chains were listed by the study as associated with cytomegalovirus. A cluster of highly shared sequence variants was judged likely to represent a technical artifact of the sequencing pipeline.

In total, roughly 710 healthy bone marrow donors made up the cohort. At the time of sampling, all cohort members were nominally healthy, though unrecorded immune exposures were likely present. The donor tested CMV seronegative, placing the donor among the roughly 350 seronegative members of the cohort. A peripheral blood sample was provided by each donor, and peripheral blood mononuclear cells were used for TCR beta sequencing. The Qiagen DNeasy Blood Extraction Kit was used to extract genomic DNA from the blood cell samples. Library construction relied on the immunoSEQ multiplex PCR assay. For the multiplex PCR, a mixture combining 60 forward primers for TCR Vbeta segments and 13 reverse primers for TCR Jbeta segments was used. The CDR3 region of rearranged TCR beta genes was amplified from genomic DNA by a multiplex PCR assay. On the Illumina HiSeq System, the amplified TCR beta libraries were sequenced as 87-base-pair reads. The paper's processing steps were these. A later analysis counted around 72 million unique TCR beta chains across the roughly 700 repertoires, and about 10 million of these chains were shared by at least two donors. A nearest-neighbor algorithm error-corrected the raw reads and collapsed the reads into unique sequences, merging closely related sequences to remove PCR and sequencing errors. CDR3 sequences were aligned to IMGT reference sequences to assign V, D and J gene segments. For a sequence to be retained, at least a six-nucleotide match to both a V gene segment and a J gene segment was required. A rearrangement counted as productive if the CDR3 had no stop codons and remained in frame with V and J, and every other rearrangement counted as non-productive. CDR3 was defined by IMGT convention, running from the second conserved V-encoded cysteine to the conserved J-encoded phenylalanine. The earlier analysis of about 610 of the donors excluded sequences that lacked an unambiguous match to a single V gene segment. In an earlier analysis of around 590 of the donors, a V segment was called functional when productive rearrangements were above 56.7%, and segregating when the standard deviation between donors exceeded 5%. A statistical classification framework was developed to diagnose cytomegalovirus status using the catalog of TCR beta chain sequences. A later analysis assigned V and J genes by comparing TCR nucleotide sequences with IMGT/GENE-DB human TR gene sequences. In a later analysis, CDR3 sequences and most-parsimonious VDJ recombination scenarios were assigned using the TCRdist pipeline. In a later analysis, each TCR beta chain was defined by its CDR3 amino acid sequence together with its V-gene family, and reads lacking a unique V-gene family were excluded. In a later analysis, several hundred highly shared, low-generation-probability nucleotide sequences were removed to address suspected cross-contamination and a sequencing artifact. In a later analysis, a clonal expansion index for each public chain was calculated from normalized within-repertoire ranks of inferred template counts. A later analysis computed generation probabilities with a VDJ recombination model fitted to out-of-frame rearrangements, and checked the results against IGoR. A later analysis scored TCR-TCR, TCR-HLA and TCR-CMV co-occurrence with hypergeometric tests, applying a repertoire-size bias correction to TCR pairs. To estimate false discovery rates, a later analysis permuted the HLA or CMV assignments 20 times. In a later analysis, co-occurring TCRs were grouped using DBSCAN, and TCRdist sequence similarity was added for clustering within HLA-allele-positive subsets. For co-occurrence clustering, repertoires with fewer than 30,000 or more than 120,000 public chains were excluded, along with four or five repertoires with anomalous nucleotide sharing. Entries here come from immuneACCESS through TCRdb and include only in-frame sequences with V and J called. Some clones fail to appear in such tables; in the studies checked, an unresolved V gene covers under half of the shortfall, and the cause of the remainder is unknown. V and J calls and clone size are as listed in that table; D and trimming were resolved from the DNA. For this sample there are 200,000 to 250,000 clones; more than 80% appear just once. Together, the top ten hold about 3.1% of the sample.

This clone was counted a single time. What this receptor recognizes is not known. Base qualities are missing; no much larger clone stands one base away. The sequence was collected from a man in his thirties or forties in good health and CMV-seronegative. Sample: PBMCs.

Here the CDR3 is given as CASSPPEVNGGYTF. In nucleotide form, the sequence is TGTGCCAGCTCACCACCGGAGGTTAACGGAGGCTACACCTTC. The sequence links TRBV18 to TRBJ1-2, with the D gene uncertain. Trimming costs V 0 bases and J 8 bases, and their ends lie 13 bases apart. The CDR3 goes from the cysteine to the phenylalanine over 14 residues. Only the CDR3 region is kept as DNA, spanning 42 bases read in frame from base 1. From the germline V gene, CDR1 is KGHSH and CDR2 is LQKENI.